These 4 T cell receptor beta chains share one sample of origin, sequenced in a study of CD8+ T cells in alopecia areata. After isolation, RNA underwent reverse transcription to generate cDNA as the sequencing template. Assay used: immunoSEQ multiplex PCR; TCRdb lists only in-frame clones, some missing. This table has approximately 140,000 clones, about nine tenths appearing once. The source material was CD8+ T cells sorted from blood, sampled at week 0. These receptors were obtained from a human donor with alopecia areata.

This clone has only one observation. This chain connects TRBV5-1 to TRBJ2-2; D perhaps matches TRBD2 (5 bases). V lost 9 bases, J lost 1 base, and 10 bases lay in between. The CDR3 is made up of 13 amino acids. CDR1 and CDR2 (germline): SGHRS, YFSETQ. CDR3 nucleotide sequence: TGCGCCACCAGACGGGAGAACACCGGGGAGCTGTTTTTT. Translated: CATRRENTGELFF.

The table lists this clone with a count of one. The CDR3 region has the DNA TGTGCCAGCAACCGCGGCCGGACAGGGGACACTGAAGCTTTCTTT. Its translation is CASNRGRTGDTEAFF. The J gene is TRBJ1-1, the V gene TRBV6-1; the match to TRBD1 covers 9 bases. Trimming cost V 7 bases and J 3 bases; bases outside gene matches: 9. Per germline, CDR1 MNHNS and CDR2 SASEGT. This CDR3 is 15 amino acids long.

This clone was recorded once. The chain couples TRBV28 to TRBJ2-1; 8 bases are a match to TRBD2. The CDR3 extends over 14 amino acids. CDR1 is MDHEN and CDR2 is SYDVKM in the germline V gene. The junction had 10 bases not matched to a gene; V was cut back by 7 bases and J by 8 bases. Here the CDR3 reads CASKGGRSIDEQFF. Here the CDR3 DNA reads TGTGCCAGCAAGGGCGGGAGGTCGATCGATGAGCAGTTCTTC. Together with reference TRBV28 and TRBJ2-1, the CDR3 gives the full variable domain: DVKVTQSSRYLVKRTGEKVFLECVQDMDHENMFWYRQDPGLGLRLIYFSYDVKMKEKGDIPEGYSVSREKKERFSLILESASTNQTSMYLCASKGGRSIDEQFFGPGTRLTVL.

The chain couples TRBV30 to TRBJ2-7; 7 nucleotides match TRBD1. With V trimmed by 7 bases and J by 7 bases, 13 bases remained unmatched. Germline CDR1 and CDR2: GTSNPN and SVGIG (reference sequence). The CDR3 contains 13 residues. The CDR3 DNA reads as TGTGCCTCGGACTGGACAGGCGCCTCTGAGCAGTACTTC. Its translation is CASDWTGASEQYF.